This is a list of T cell receptor beta chains from one sample in a study of blood T cell repertoires in COVID-19. Produced via immunoSEQ multiplex PCR; TCRdb's table is partial and in-frame only. Among 85,000 to 100,000 clones listed, more than 75% were seen once. Sequencing input: peripheral blood. Receptors were obtained from a human donor in a cohort sampled during active COVID-19. Both conserved end residues are trimmed from each CDR3.

j_gene,v_gene,CDR3aa
TRBJ2-3,TRBV13,ASSPTPGQGPDTQY
TRBJ1-5,TRBV9,ASSDRGNQPQH
TRBJ2-7,TRBV5-4,ASSLPESYEQY
TRBJ2-7,TRBV5-1,ASSLGLLLAGGIYEQY
TRBJ2-5,TRBV3-1/TRBV3-2,ASSHQGVALQETQY
TRBJ2-1,TRBV6-1,ASSDSSGTYNEQF
TRBJ2-7,TRBV6-2/TRBV6-3,ASSYSSLAGGYEQY
TRBJ2-7,TRBV7-9,ASSWGQGAGEQY
TRBJ1-2,TRBV4-3,ASSQDPGTGGLGYT
TRBJ2-7,TRBV19,ASSPLEGQGAYEQY
TRBJ1-2,TRBV4-1,ASSRGTALQGDGYT
TRBJ1-1,TRBV18,ASSRGQADTEAF
TRBJ1-6,TRBV6-6,ASTKKGANNSPLH
TRBJ2-1,TRBV24-1,ATRGLASEQF
TRBJ2-5,TRBV15,ATSSTSGRPPGTQY
TRBJ1-5,TRBV6-1,ASSDRQASNQPQH
TRBJ1-2,TRBV30,AWNGGEGASGYT
TRBJ2-5,TRBV6-5,ASSYVLGRGQETQY
TRBJ2-4,TRBV5-5,ASSLGAGGPSLAKNIQY
TRBJ2-7,TRBV15,ATSRGGGSPYEQY
TRBJ1-4,TRBV28,ASSGTTGWAEKLF
TRBJ1-2,TRBV18,ASSPTADRGRLGGYT
TRBJ1-4,TRBV19,ASSIRSFATNEKLF
TRBJ1-1,TRBV5-5,ASSPRGNTEAF
TRBJ2-7,TRBV3-1/TRBV3-2,ASSQVQGAYEQY
TRBJ2-3,TRBV19,ASSIDTDTDTQY